The 13 T cell receptor beta chains listed next were all sequenced from one sample in a study of T cell responses to AZD1222 COVID-19 vaccine. Sequencing used immunoSEQ multiplex PCR; TCRdb keeps in-frame clones, though not all of them. The table records hundreds of thousands of clones, 85% to 95% of them present only once. This specimen consisted of peripheral blood, obtained on day 0 of MenACWY control vaccination. The receptors come from an adult in good health.

The chain links TRBV5-5 to TRBJ2-1; 10 bases fit TRBD2. Trimming cost V 3 bases and J 2 bases; bases outside gene matches: 2. The CDR3 runs 15 residues. Germline CDR1 SGHKS, CDR2 YYEKEE (reference sequence). The CDR3 is CASSSLAGAYNEQFF. For the CDR3, the DNA is TGTGCCAGCAGCTCCCTAGCGGGGGCCTACAATGAGCAGTTCTTC.

The chain recombines TRBV28 with TRBJ1-5; a weak D match, TRBD1 (5 bases). The CDR3 consists of 16 residues. V was clipped by 6 bases and J by 2 bases, with 17 bases between them. CDR1 and CDR2 (germline): MDHEN, SYDVKM. The CDR3 DNA follows: TGTGCCAGCAGCCGGGGGGGAAGTGTTGGCAATCAGCCCCAGCATTTT. Protein: CASSRGGSVGNQPQHF.

The chain is built from TRBV18 and TRBJ1-5; no clear D gene. V gave up 0 bases and J gave up 0 bases, with 6 bases separating them. The CDR3 is 15 residues long. CDR1 is KGHSH and CDR2 is LQKENI in the germline V gene. The CDR3 sequence: CASSPPSGSNQPQHF. As DNA, the CDR3 is TGTGCCAGCTCACCACCCTCGGGTAGCAATCAGCCCCAGCATTTT.

The chain recombines TRBV4-3 with TRBJ1-2; no clear D gene. The ends were cut back, 3 bases at V and 7 bases at J, with 12 bases in the middle. The CDR3 consists of 13 residues. Germline V lookup: CDR1 LGHNA, CDR2 YSLEER. In DNA, the CDR3 is TGCGCCAGCAGCCAGACTCGAGGGAGTGGCTACACCTTC. It codes for CASSQTRGSGYTF.

This clone occurred once. The chain carries TRBV3-1 (or the pseudogene TRBV3-2) and TRBJ1-2; the match to TRBD1 covers 7 bases. V trimming: 4 bases; J trimming: 8 bases; junction bases outside the gene matches: 13. Per germline, CDR1 LGHDT and CDR2 YNNKEL (reference sequence). The CDR3 runs to 15 residues. The CDR3 sequence: CASSPISEGARGYTF. DNA of the CDR3: TGTGCCAGCAGCCCGATCTCGGAGGGGGCGAGGGGCTACACCTTC.

The chain couples TRBV7-9 to TRBJ1-2, with D uncertain. Trimming cost V 5 bases and J 4 bases, with 20 bases left between them. The germline V gene has CDR1 SEHNR and CDR2 FQNEAQ (reference sequence). The CDR3 length is 16 residues. The CDR3 DNA is TGTGCCAGCAGCCCGAATTCGCTGACGGGGAGCTATGGCTACACCTTC. Translating gives CASSPNSLTGSYGYTF.

This chain connects TRBV7-8 to TRBJ1-5; D gene ambiguous. The germline V and J ends were trimmed by 5 bases and 3 bases, with 14 bases remaining between them. Germline V gives CDR1 SGHVS, CDR2 FQNEAQ. The CDR3 covers 15 residues. The CDR3 DNA reads TGTGCCAGCAGCCGGACGGGAGGTGTCAATCAGCCCCAGCATTTT. It translates to CASSRTGGVNQPQHF.

This clone appeared a single time. This chain links TRBV6-4 with TRBJ1-1; the D is unclear. The V end lost 2 bases, the J end lost 0 bases, and 4 bases lay between the germline ends. Germline assignment: CDR1 MRHNA and CDR2 SNTAGT. This CDR3 is 13 amino acids long. The CDR3 here is CASSDQVNTEAFF. DNA of the CDR3: TGTGCCAGCAGTGACCAGGTGAACACTGAAGCTTTCTTT.

The V and J genes are TRBV28 and TRBJ1-5; tentative D call: TRBD1 (5 bases). The CDR3 spans 13 residues. V dropped 4 bases and J dropped 6 bases, with 10 bases sitting between them. The V gene's germline CDR1 is MDHEN and CDR2 SYDVKM. For the CDR3, the DNA is TGTGCCAGCAGTTACAGGACGGGTCAGCCCCAGCATTTT. It yields the protein CASSYRTGQPQHF.

The V and J genes are TRBV13 and TRBJ1-6; D remains ambiguous. Germline loops: CDR1 PRHDT, CDR2 FYEKMQ (reference sequence). The CDR3 has 15 residues. Trimming stripped 0 bases from V and 9 bases from J, with 12 bases between. DNA for the CDR3: TGTGCCAGCAGCTTAGGGCAGGCGTTGGGTTCACCCCTCCACTTT. Its translation is CASSLGQALGSPLHF.

The chain is built from TRBV18 and TRBJ1-1; D is uncertain. CDR3 length: 14 amino acids. Germline lookup yields CDR1 KGHSH and CDR2 LQKENI. V lost 2 bases and J lost 0, with 7 bases in between. CDR3 protein: CASSPYTLNTEAFF. The CDR3 DNA sequence: TGTGCCAGCTCACCATACACCCTGAACACTGAAGCTTTCTTT.

The chain links TRBV6-5 to TRBJ1-2; D is possibly TRBD1 (6 bases). Germline V gene data show CDR1 as MNHEY and CDR2 as SVGAGI. The length of the CDR3 is 13 residues. Trimming stripped 8 bases from V and 4 bases from J, with 14 bases between. This chain's CDR3 is CASRAGQLYGYTF. As DNA, the CDR3 is TGTGCCAGCCGAGCAGGACAGCTCTATGGCTACACCTTC.

This chain connects TRBV19 to TRBJ1-1; D is unclear. This CDR3 has 12 residues. V lost 0 bases, J lost 6 bases, and 5 bases lay in between. Looked up from germline, CDR1 is LNHDA and CDR2 is SQIVND (reference sequence). The CDR3 region has the DNA TGTGCCAGTAGTATAGATCGATCTGAAGCTTTCTTT. Its translation: CASSIDRSEAFF.